The entry that follows covers one T cell receptor beta chain sequence. This clonotype showed up many times. Its antigen is unknown. No base quality values were provided; no much bigger clone lies one nucleotide off. What this sample's time point label stands for: newly diagnosed GD, antithyroid drugs for less than 3 months. For both TCR sequencing and RNA sequencing, RNA was extracted from PBMCs using TRIzol. The diagnosis of Graves' disease followed American Thyroid Association guidelines. Patients were recruited from an endocrinology department in Xi'an, China. From each patient, approximately 10 milliliters of peripheral blood was collected into an EDTA anticoagulant tube. Ficoll Paque Plus density gradient separation was used to isolate PBMCs, and no additional T cell sorting was done. An Agilent 2100 Bioanalyzer and agarose gel were used to assess RNA quality, and a NanoDrop 2000 was used to measure RNA concentration.

Inclusive of the bounding cysteine and phenylalanine, the CDR3 is 18 residues long. Only the CDR3 DNA is retained, 54 bases long and in frame from the first base. Relative to germline, V is missing 6 bases and J is missing 4 bases, with 15 bases of the junction outside any gene match. CDR1 KGHDR and CDR2 SFDVKD were looked up in the germline V gene. The sample originates from a study of regulatory T cells in long-lasting Graves disease (dated by TCRdb to the early 2020s). As for the study more broadly: Antithyroid drugs had been taken for less than 3 months by newly diagnosed Graves' disease patients. Persistent Graves' disease patients were compared with newly diagnosed Graves' disease patients by peripheral blood TCR sequencing and RNA sequencing. The study was conducted in China and was registered as a clinical trial. TCR sequencing covered around 13 persistent and approximately 20 newly diagnosed Graves' disease patients, 33 samples in total.

What the research found in general, with its limitations: Only the TCR beta chain was sequenced and analyzed. A larger number of public clonotypes was shared among persistent patients (fewer than 3,000) than among newly diagnosed patients (roughly 970). Compared with newly diagnosed patients, patients with persistent Graves' disease had lower TCR Shannon entropy and fewer highly expanded clones, which suggests clonal expansion. TRBV28, TRBJ1-2 and TRBJ2-5 were preferentially used in persistent disease, while TRBV20-1 and TRBJ2-1 were favored in newly diagnosed disease. The authors acknowledged the small sample size as a limitation that may reduce accuracy. Because the primary lesion, thyroid tissue, could not be accessed, the study looked at peripheral blood alone.

Library method: multiplex PCR. Sequenced using an Illumina HiSeq 4000. To build TCR beta libraries, CDR3 regions were amplified by Arm-PCR using iRepertoire HTBI primers. Gel purification was performed on PCR products prior to sequencing. The authors' pipeline ran thus. Gene usage analysis of CDR3 amino acid clonotypes relied on the roughly 60 TRBV and about 13 TRBJ segments identified across samples. Filtered high-quality paired reads were merged into contigs using COPE and FqMerger. Contigs were aligned with BLAST to IMGT TRBV, TRBD and TRBJ reference genes, and CDR3 was defined per IMGT. Any clonotype with a frequency above 0.1% was classified as a highly expanded clone. Shannon entropy served as the measure of repertoire diversity, while the Gini coefficient captured V-J evenness. Public clonotypes were defined as clonotypes shared by more than one individual. Using fastp trimming at Q25 and MiXCR clonotype assembly, TCRdb reanalyzed the public sequencing data and kept in-frame beta chains. All rows with the same CDR3 protein become a single entry with the most common DNA and genes. The V and J calls were determined by TCRdb, not by the authors. Present in this sample are some 230,000 distinct CDR3 sequences, 15% to 20% of which were seen just once. The ten most abundant clones make up approximately 20% of the sample.

The TCR comes from a female donor with Graves disease. The chain uses TRBV24-1 and TRBJ2-1, with 9 bases in between that match TRBD1. Sequenced material: peripheral blood mononuclear cells (PBMCs), taken at new diagnosis, from a patient treated with antithyroid drugs. The DNA sequence reads TGTGCCACCAGTCCCTCCACTAGACAGGGGGTAGCATACAATGAGCAGTTCTTC. Its coded protein is CATSPSTRQGVAYNEQFF.